The 26 T cell receptor beta chains below all came from one sample that was sequenced in a study of a mutant IDH1 vaccine in newly diagnosed glioma. These receptors have no identified antigens. Time point: week 35, safety follow-up. Mutant IDH1 20-mer peptide, at 300 ug, made up each vaccine dose, with topical imiquimod. Clones were sequenced by immunoSEQ multiplex PCR, and TCRdb holds only the in-frame ones, with some missing. The table includes about 54,000 clones, under 90% detected once. The sample was PBMCs, taken from a glioma patient whose treatment included an IDH1 peptide vaccine. Receptor source: a woman younger than 30 with glioma.

This rearrangement joins TRBV7-9 to TRBJ2-6, with 9 bases aligning to TRBD1. V lost 5 bases, J lost 0 bases, and 8 bases stayed unmatched. Germline V CDR1 and CDR2: SEHNR, FQNEAQ (reference sequence). The CDR3 sequence is 18 residues long. The CDR3 DNA reads TGTGCCAGCAGCCCCGGGACAGGGTTGATCTCTGGGGCCAACGTCCTGACTTTC. Protein sequence: CASSPGTGLISGANVLTF.

The V gene is TRBV27, the J gene TRBJ1-1; D is uncertain. The germline V gene encodes CDR1 MNHEY and CDR2 SMNVEV (reference sequence). V was pared by 2 bases and J by 2 bases, with 6 bases between. The CDR3 totals 13 residues. The CDR3 DNA follows: TGTGCCAGCAGTTTAGTAGGAAACACTGAAGCTTTCTTT. Amino acid sequence: CASSLVGNTEAFF.

This clone is medium-sized in the sample. The chain links TRBV2 to TRBJ2-3; D is undetermined. Trimming shortened V by 7 bases and J by 2 bases, and 13 bases separated the two germline ends. The CDR3 has 14 amino acids. Per germline, CDR1 SNHLY and CDR2 FYNNEI. CDR3: CASKVEGPTDTQYF. Here the CDR3 DNA reads TGTGCCAGCAAGGTGGAAGGTCCCACAGATACGCAGTATTTT.

This clone was counted only a few times. This chain uses TRBV5-6 with TRBJ1-1, with 7 bases aligning to TRBD1. The CDR3 is made up of 13 amino acids. J gave up 4 bases and V 1 base, and 1 base lay outside the gene matches. Germline CDR1 SGHDT, CDR2 YYEEEE. The chain's CDR3 is CASSLSGGTEAFF. For the CDR3, the DNA is TGTGCCAGCAGCTTGTCAGGGGGCACTGAAGCTTTCTTT. Based on the CDR3 plus reference TRBV5-6 and TRBJ1-1, the full variable domain is DAGVTQSPTHLIKTRGQQVTLRCSPKSGHDTVSWYQQALGQGPQFIFQYYEEEERQRGNFPDRFSGHQFPNYSSELNVNALLLGDSALYLCASSLSGGTEAFFGQGTRLTVV.

The V call is TRBV6-1, the J call TRBJ2-3; 10 nucleotides agree with TRBD2. This CDR3 spans 18 amino acids. The V and J ends lost 2 bases and 3 bases, in that order; junction bases with no gene match: 11. The germline CDR1 and CDR2 sequences are MNHNS and SASEGT. The CDR3 region has the DNA TGTGCCAGCAGTGAACGTACTAGCGGGGCCCAGCCTACAGATACGCAGTATTTT. Amino acid sequence: CASSERTSGAQPTDTQYF.

This sequence joins TRBV7-2 and TRBJ1-1; D might be TRBD1 (5 bases). The CDR3 covers 13 residues. Looked up from germline, CDR1 is SGHTA and CDR2 is FQGNSA. Trimming removed 1 base at V and 7 bases at J, with 10 bases between. The CDR3 region is CASSLGSGLEAFF. CDR3 coding DNA: TGTGCCAGCAGCTTAGGATCGGGGCTTGAAGCTTTCTTT.

CDR3: CAIASAGTSYEQYF. CDR3 bases: TGTGCCATCGCTAGCGCCGGGACTAGCTACGAGCAGTACTTC. The chain recombines TRBV10-3 with TRBJ2-7; 8 bases align to TRBD2. The CDR3 consists of 14 residues. Germline CDR1 is ENHRY and CDR2 is SYGVKD. Trimming took 8 bases from V and 3 from J; bases not matched to a gene: 9.

J is TRBJ1-1 and V is TRBV7-6, with no clear D. Germline V gene lookup returns CDR1 SGHVS and CDR2 FNYEAQ. With 5 bases removed from V and 4 bases from J, the gap between germline ends came to 11 bases. The CDR3 consists of 13 residues. In DNA form, the CDR3 reads TGTGCCAGCAGCATTCAAAGAGGCACTGAAGCTTTCTTT. Translating it yields CASSIQRGTEAFF.

V and J are TRBV6-5 and TRBJ1-2; 8 positions agree with TRBD1. Germline V gene sequence: CDR1 MNHEY, CDR2 SVGAGI. The CDR3 runs 13 residues. The V segment lost 5 bases and the J segment 3 bases; nucleotides outside the gene matches: 2. CDR3 nucleotides: TGTGCCAGCAGTACGACAGGGGACTATGGCTACACCTTC. It yields the protein CASSTTGDYGYTF.

The chain recombines TRBV9 with TRBJ2-7, with a possible D match to TRBD2 (6 bases). This CDR3 is 15 amino acids long. Germline CDR1 reads SGDLS; CDR2 reads YYNGEE. Trimming removed 0 bases at V and 5 bases at J, with 15 bases between. The CDR3 DNA reads TGTGCCAGCAGCGTAGTCGGGGGTTCGACCCACGAGCAGTACTTC. Protein product: CASSVVGGSTHEQYF.

V is TRBV11-2 and J is TRBJ2-7; 10 bases fit TRBD2. Losses at the gene ends were 5 bases for V and 0 bases for J; bases not matched to a gene: 7. The germline CDR1 and CDR2 sequences are SGHAT and FQNNGV. This CDR3 has 16 amino acids. This CDR3 reads CASSTLAGAISYEQYF. The DNA for the CDR3 is TGTGCCAGCAGCACCCTAGCGGGGGCAATCTCCTACGAGCAGTACTTC.

This clone was found a few times. The chain recombines TRBV7-9 with TRBJ1-5; D remains unclear. This CDR3 is built from 12 residues. The germline CDR1 and CDR2 sequences are SEHNR and FQNEAQ (reference sequence). V was pared by 1 base and J by 8 bases, with 6 bases between. CDR3 amino acids: CASSLDWEPQHF. In nucleotides, the CDR3 is TGTGCCAGCAGCTTAGATTGGGAGCCCCAGCATTTT.

The rearrangement links TRBV18 to TRBJ2-7; D gene ambiguous. The CDR3 has 15 residues. Germline-derived CDR1 and CDR2 are KGHSH and LQKENI. The V end was cut by 0 bases, the J end by 3 bases, with 12 bases between. As DNA, the CDR3 is TGTGCCAGCTCACCACCGGGTAGCAGGAACTACGAGCAGTACTTC. This gives the protein CASSPPGSRNYEQYF.

To note about this clone: Mismatch with germline at one junction end may stem from a read error. The sample holds other DNA sequences that translate to the same CDR3. V and J are TRBV5-1 and TRBJ1-2, with D maybe TRBD1 (6 bases). The germline CDR1 and CDR2 sequences are SGHRS and YFSETQ. This CDR3 spans 12 amino acids. Written as DNA, the CDR3 is TGCGCCAGCAGTTTGGACAGCTATGGCTACACCTTC. Translation gives CASSLDSYGYTF.

The V and J genes are TRBV5-4 and TRBJ1-1, with D maybe TRBD1 (5 bases). The germline V gene encodes CDR1 SGHNT and CDR2 YYREEE (reference sequence). V lost 4 bases, J lost 0 bases, and 25 bases lay in between. CDR3 size: 19 residues. CDR3 coding DNA: TGTGCCAGCAGCGGCTGGAAATATGGCAGGGCGGACATGAACACTGAAGCTTTCTTT. Its protein is CASSGWKYGRADMNTEAFF.

In its sample, this clone was seen once. The chain recombines TRBV7-6 with TRBJ2-7, with unresolved D. CDR1 SGHVS and CDR2 FNYEAQ come from the germline V gene. Trimming removed 5 bases from V and 3 bases from J, with 17 bases in between. The CDR3 length is 15 residues. CDR3 sequence: CASSPLRQANYEQYF. The CDR3 DNA sequence: TGTGCCAGCAGCCCACTCAGGCAGGCGAACTACGAGCAGTACTTC.

The chain uses TRBV7-9 and TRBJ2-7, with D perhaps TRBD2 (5 bases). With 7 bases removed from V and 3 bases from J, the gap between germline ends came to 19 bases. Germline loops: CDR1 SEHNR, CDR2 FQNEAQ (reference sequence). This CDR3 spans 15 amino acids. CDR3 nucleotides: TGTGCCAGCACCTCAAGGACTCTAAATGACTACGAGCAGTACTTC. Amino acids: CASTSRTLNDYEQYF.

CDR3 sequence: CASSDSRGGTDTQYF. DNA for the CDR3: TGTGCCAGCAGTGACTCGCGGGGGGGCACAGATACGCAGTATTTT. This rearrangement joins TRBV6-4 to TRBJ2-3; TRBD2 aligns across 8 bases. With 0 bases clipped from V and 1 base from J, the junction kept 0 bases outside the gene matches. This CDR3 has 15 amino acids. Germline V gene sequence: CDR1 MRHNA, CDR2 SNTAGT.

The gene calls are TRBV21-1 and TRBJ1-1; no DNA check was done on the table's D call, TRBD1. TRBV21-1 is described as a pseudogene. This CDR3 comprises 13 residues. CDR3 amino acids: CASSRQRDPSAFF. The CDR3 bases are TGTGCCAGCAGTAGACAGAGAGATCCGTCAGCTTTCTTT.

This clone has only a few counts. The gene calls are TRBV30 and TRBJ1-1; no definite D call. The CDR3 length is 12 residues. The ends were cut back, 2 bases at V and 1 base at J, with 5 bases in the middle. CDR1 and CDR2 from the germline V gene are GTSNPN and SVGIG (reference sequence). The CDR3 region has the DNA TGTGCCTGGAGTATGGGGAACACTGAAGCTTTCTTT. It yields the protein CAWSMGNTEAFF.

This clone was recorded once. This rearrangement joins TRBV5-4 to TRBJ1-2; the D gene is possibly TRBD1 (5 bases). CDR1 is SGHNT and CDR2 is YYREEE in the germline V gene (reference sequence). The length of the CDR3 is 13 residues. The V end was cut by 0 bases, the J end by 8 bases, with 11 bases between. DNA of the CDR3: TGTGCCAGCAGCTTGGATGCAGGGCAAGGCTACACCTTC. Residues: CASSLDAGQGYTF.

The gene calls are TRBV29-1 and TRBJ2-2; 9 positions match TRBD1. After removal of 7 bases from V and 4 bases from J, the junction contained 7 bases not matched to a gene. Germline V CDR1 and CDR2: SQVTM, ANQGSEA. The CDR3 sequence is 14 residues long. The CDR3 DNA reads as TGCAGCGCCTGGACAGGGGCTACCACCGGGGAGCTGTTTTTT. Translating it yields CSAWTGATTGELFF.

In its sample, this clone was seen once. The V and J genes are TRBV11-2 and TRBJ2-1; 10 nucleotides agree with TRBD2. CDR3 size: 16 residues. V shed 2 bases and J 4 bases; nucleotides not matched to a gene: 5. Germline CDR1 reads SGHAT; CDR2 reads FQNNGV. The CDR3 protein is CASSLISGGPYNEQFF. The DNA for the CDR3 is TGTGCCAGCAGCTTAATTAGCGGGGGGCCTTACAATGAGCAGTTCTTC.

This clone was found once. This sequence joins TRBV11-2 and TRBJ2-7, with D hard to call. V was pared by 7 bases and J by 0 bases, with 7 bases between. CDR3 size: 12 residues. Germline loops: CDR1 SGHAT, CDR2 FQNNGV. The CDR3 bases are TGTGCCAGCAAGGACCACTCCTACGAGCAGTACTTC. This sequence encodes CASKDHSYEQYF.

The gene calls are TRBV6-1 and TRBJ1-1; 8 bases align to TRBD1. Per the germline V gene, CDR1 is MNHNS and CDR2 is SASEGT. V lost 6 bases and J lost 0; bases outside the gene matches: 6. This CDR3 is 15 amino acids long. CDR3 in amino acids: CASRPDRAMNTEAFF. The CDR3 DNA reads TGTGCCAGCAGACCGGACAGGGCTATGAACACTGAAGCTTTCTTT.

J is TRBJ2-2 and V is TRBV11-3, with D possibly being TRBD1 or TRBD2 (6 bases each). The CDR3 has 12 amino acids. V lost 4 bases, J lost 12 bases, and 12 bases lay in between. The V gene's germline CDR1 is SGHNT and CDR2 YENEEA. DNA of the CDR3: TGTGCCAGCAGCTCTAGGGGGGCGCAGCTGTTTTTT. Amino acids: CASSSRGAQLFF. The whole variable domain, filled in from reference TRBV11-3 and TRBJ2-2, reads EAGVVQSPRYKIIEKKQPVAFWCNPISGHNTLYWYLQNLGQGPELLIRYENEEAVDDSQLPKDRFSAERLKGVDSTLKIQPAELGDSAVYLCASSSRGAQLFFGEGSRLTVL.